The 3 T cell receptor beta chains in this list originate from one sample, sequenced in a study of blood T cell repertoires in COVID-19. Sequenced by immunoSEQ multiplex PCR; TCRdb stores in-frame clones only, minus some. The sample contains 110,000 or so clones, more than 70% of which appear only once. Sequenced: peripheral blood. Receptor source: a woman in her 70s who had recovered from COVID-19.

This sequence joins TRBV28 and TRBJ2-7, with a possible D match to TRBD1 (6 bases). The CDR3 covers 14 residues. V lost 2 bases to trimming and J lost 2 bases, with 10 bases between them. CDR1 and CDR2 from the germline V gene are MDHEN and SYDVKM. The CDR3 here is CASSLVGQTYEQYF. DNA for the CDR3: TGTGCCAGCAGTTTAGTAGGACAGACCTACGAGCAGTACTTC.

The J gene is TRBJ2-1, the V gene TRBV7-2, with a tentative D call TRBD2 (6 bases). V dropped 5 bases and J dropped 7 bases, with 15 bases sitting between them. Per germline, CDR1 SGHTA and CDR2 FQGNSA. This CDR3 has 14 amino acids. CDR3 nucleotide sequence: TGTGCCAGCAGCCCGTTGGGGGGTAGGAATGAGCAGTTCTTC. Translating gives CASSPLGGRNEQFF.

The V and J genes are TRBV7-9 and TRBJ2-3; weak D call: TRBD2 (7 bases). Trimming left V 5 bases short and J 13 bases short, with 22 bases between. Germline V gene sequence: CDR1 SEHNR, CDR2 FQNEAQ (reference sequence). The CDR3 consists of 14 residues. The CDR3 sequence is CASSRLTGGGYKYF. The CDR3 nucleotides are TGTGCCAGCAGCAGACTTACGGGCGGGGGCTACAAGTATTTT. The whole variable domain, remainder taken from reference TRBV7-9 and TRBJ2-3, is DTGVSQNPRHKITKRGQNVTFRCDPISEHNRLYWYRQTLGQGPEFLTYFQNEAQLEKSRLLSDRFSAERPKGSFSTLEIQRTEQGDSAMYLCASSRLTGGGYKYFGPGTRLTVL.